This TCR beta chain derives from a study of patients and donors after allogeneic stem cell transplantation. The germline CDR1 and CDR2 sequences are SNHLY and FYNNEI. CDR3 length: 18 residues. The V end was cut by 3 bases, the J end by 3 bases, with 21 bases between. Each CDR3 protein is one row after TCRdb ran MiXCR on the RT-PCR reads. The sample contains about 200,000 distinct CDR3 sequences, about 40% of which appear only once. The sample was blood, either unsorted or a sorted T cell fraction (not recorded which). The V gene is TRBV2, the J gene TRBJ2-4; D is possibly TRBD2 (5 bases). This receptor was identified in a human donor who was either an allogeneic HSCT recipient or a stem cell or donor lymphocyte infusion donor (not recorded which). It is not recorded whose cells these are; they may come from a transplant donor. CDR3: CASSDPSMGARGKNIQYF. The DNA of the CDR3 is TGTGCCAGCAGTGATCCTAGCATGGGCGCCCGGGGCAAAAACATTCAGTACTTC.